A single sample gave rise to the 32 T cell receptor beta chains below, sequenced in a study of T cells after yellow fever vaccination. TCRdb reprocessed the 5' RACE reads with MiXCR, giving one entry per CDR3 protein. The table shows some 350,000 distinct CDR3 sequences, with 8.5% to 9% occurring only once. Sample: PBMCs, taken on the day of the first yellow fever vaccination. Receptors were obtained from a man younger than 35 who received the YFV17D yellow fever vaccine.

The chain links TRBV12-3 or TRBV12-4 to TRBJ2-5; 7 nucleotides line up with TRBD1. The CDR3 consists of 14 residues. With V trimmed by 7 bases and J by 5 bases, 10 bases remained unmatched. CDR3 sequence: CASTFLGGAETQYF. CDR3 bases: TGTGCCAGCACTTTTCTAGGGGGCGCGGAGACCCAGTACTTC.

The V gene is TRBV24-1, the J gene TRBJ1-1, with D possibly being TRBD1 (6 bases). Trimming shortened V by 0 bases and J by 3 bases, and 16 bases separated the two germline ends. The germline gives CDR1 KGHDR, CDR2 SFDVKD. This CDR3 is 17 amino acids long. The CDR3 region has the DNA TGTGCCACCAGTGATTTGAGGCTCGGGGGCCTGGACACTGAAGCTTTCTTT. This sequence encodes CATSDLRLGGLDTEAFF.

This clonotype was counted between two and nine times. The chain couples TRBV4-2 to TRBJ2-3; TRBD2 agrees at 8 bases. V was pared by 3 bases and J by 5 bases, with 4 bases of the junction left unmatched. Germline V gives CDR1 LGHNA, CDR2 YNFKEQ. CDR3 length equals 14 residues. The CDR3 DNA sequence: TGTGCCAGCAGCCAGGACGGGGGGGAAGATACGCAGTATTTT. Translated: CASSQDGGEDTQYF.

In this sample, this clonotype turned up a few times. CDR3 nucleotide sequence: TGTGCCATCAGTGAAGAATCGGGAGGCTGGGTGGCCCAGTACTTC. This translates into CAISEESGGWVAQYF. The chain carries TRBV10-3 and TRBJ2-5; 7 bases are a match to TRBD2. The junction had 13 bases not matched to a gene; V was cut back by 3 bases and J by 9 bases. The length of the CDR3 is 15 residues. CDR1 and CDR2 (germline): ENHRY, SYGVKD.

The chain recombines TRBV20-1 with TRBJ2-1; 15 nucleotides align to TRBD2. V shed 5 bases and J 5 bases; nucleotides not matched to a gene: 7. Germline CDR1 is DFQATT and CDR2 is SNEGSKA (reference sequence). The CDR3 sequence is 16 residues long. The CDR3 region has the DNA TGCAGTGCTGTCGGACTAGCGGGGGGGCGTAACAATGAGCAGTTCTTC. Amino acid sequence: CSAVGLAGGRNNEQFF.

The chain joins TRBV6-5 to TRBJ2-2; D may be TRBD1 (5 bases). This CDR3 is built from 15 residues. V was shortened by 2 bases and J by 3 bases, with 10 bases between the two germline ends. Per germline, CDR1 MNHEY and CDR2 SVGAGI. CDR3 DNA sequence: TGTGCCAGCAGTTACAGTCAGGGTGACACCGGGGAGCTGTTTTTT. This codes for CASSYSQGDTGELFF.

The V and J genes are TRBV5-1 and TRBJ1-2, with unresolved D. Germline-derived CDR1 and CDR2 are SGHRS and YFSETQ. The CDR3 is 13 amino acids. Trimming stripped 0 bases from V and 4 bases from J, with 7 bases between. CDR3 in amino acids: CASSLEAGYGYTF. CDR3 DNA: TGCGCCAGCAGCTTGGAAGCCGGCTATGGCTACACCTTC.

This clonotype was picked up many times. This chain uses TRBV7-7 with TRBJ2-7; 10 bases are shared with TRBD2. CDR3 length: 17 amino acids. Germline CDR1 reads SSHAT; CDR2 reads FNYEAQ (reference sequence). The CDR3 bases are TGTGCTAGCAGCTTAGCTCGGACTAGCGGAGGGTATCGAGAGCAGTACGTC. Encoded protein: CASSLARTSGGYREQYV.

This chain joins TRBV29-1 and TRBJ2-3; 7 bases are shared with TRBD1. Germline trimming cut 8 bases from V and 8 bases from J; bases unmatched to any gene: 13. Germline CDR1 SQVTM, CDR2 ANQGSEA. The CDR3 is made up of 13 amino acids. The CDR3 region has the DNA TGCAGCACCGAGCCCAGACAGGGTGGTACGCAGTATTTT. Protein: CSTEPRQGGTQYF.

The V and J genes are TRBV19 and TRBJ2-2, with TRBD1 matching over 8 bases. Germline V CDR1 and CDR2: LNHDA, SQIVND (reference sequence). The CDR3 runs to 16 residues. V lost 2 bases and J lost 4; bases outside the gene matches: 6. The CDR3 spells CASSIHSDRVTGELFF. The CDR3 region has the DNA TGTGCCAGTAGTATACACTCGGACAGGGTCACCGGGGAGCTGTTTTTT. Drawing the rest from reference TRBV19 and TRBJ2-2, the complete variable domain is DGGITQSPKYLFRKEGQNVTLSCEQNLNHDAMYWYRQDPGQGLRLIYYSQIVNDFQKGDIAEGYSVSREKKESFPLTVTSAQKNPTAFYLCASSIHSDRVTGELFFGEGSRLTVL.

There are a few counts of this clonotype. This chain uses TRBV7-2 with TRBJ2-7; possibly TRBD2 for D (6 bases). The ends were cut back, 2 bases at V and 4 bases at J, with 9 bases in the middle. The CDR3 has 13 amino acids. CDR1 and CDR2 (germline): SGHTA, FQGNSA. The CDR3 is CASSLLGGYEQYV. The CDR3 DNA reads TGTGCCAGCAGCTTACTAGGAGGGTACGAGCAGTACGTC.

This sequence joins TRBV3-1 and TRBJ2-6; D is unresolved. This CDR3 has 14 residues. The V end was cut by 6 bases, the J end by 0 bases, with 6 bases between. Germline V gene data show CDR1 as LGHDT and CDR2 as YNNKEL (reference sequence). CDR3 in DNA: TGTGCCAGCAGATCGGCCTCTGGGGCCAACGTCCTGACTTTC. Encoded protein: CASRSASGANVLTF.

V usage is TRBV6-9 and J usage is TRBJ1-2, with D tentatively TRBD1 (5 bases). The germline gives CDR1 MNHGY, CDR2 SVAAGI. The germline V and J ends were trimmed by 1 base and 4 bases, with 13 bases remaining between them. There are 15 residues in the CDR3. The chain's CDR3 is CASSYFGGRGYGYTF. The CDR3 DNA reads as TGTGCCAGCAGTTATTTCGGGGGAAGGGGCTATGGCTACACCTTC.

The rearrangement links TRBV5-6 to TRBJ1-6; D gene uncertain. V was shortened by 4 bases and J by 5 bases, with 10 bases between the two germline ends. The CDR3 has 14 amino acids. CDR1 and CDR2 from the germline V gene are SGHDT and YYEEEE. The CDR3 DNA reads as TGTGCCAGCAGCCTAGGTCGTGATAATTCACCCCTCCACTTT. Protein: CASSLGRDNSPLHF. The entire variable domain, with the rest obtained from reference TRBV5-6 and TRBJ1-6, is as follows: DAGVTQSPTHLIKTRGQQVTLRCSPKSGHDTVSWYQQALGQGPQFIFQYYEEEERQRGNFPDRFSGHQFPNYSSELNVNALLLGDSALYLCASSLGRDNSPLHFGNGTRLTVT.

The rearrangement joins TRBV11-3 to TRBJ2-1; a possible D gene is TRBD2 (6 bases). Trimming removed 4 bases from V and 6 bases from J, with 10 bases in between. Germline loops: CDR1 SGHNT, CDR2 YENEEA. The CDR3 has 13 amino acids. The CDR3 protein is CASSSGLTNEQFF. CDR3 in DNA: TGTGCCAGCAGCTCGGGACTTACCAATGAGCAGTTCTTC.

This clonotype was seen a handful of times. V and J are TRBV4-1 and TRBJ2-1, with 7 bases lining up with TRBD2. Germline trimming cut 4 bases from V and 0 bases from J; bases unmatched to any gene: 3. This CDR3 has 15 residues. Germline-derived CDR1 and CDR2 are MGHRA and YSYEKL. The CDR3, as DNA: TGCGCCAGCAGCCCGAGCGGGGACTCCTACAATGAGCAGTTCTTC. It yields the protein CASSPSGDSYNEQFF.

The chain combines TRBV15 with TRBJ2-3; D remains ambiguous. The CDR3 has 15 amino acids. Germline V gene data show CDR1 as LNHNV and CDR2 as YYDKDF (reference sequence). Trimming left V 4 bases short and J 2 bases short, with 13 bases between. The CDR3 protein is CATSTSGVSTDTQYF. As DNA, the CDR3 is TGTGCCACCAGCACCAGTGGAGTGTCCACAGATACGCAGTATTTT. Based on the CDR3 plus reference TRBV15 and TRBJ2-3, the full variable domain is DAMVIQNPRYQVTQFGKPVTLSCSQTLNHNVMYWYQQKSSQAPKLLFHYYDKDFNNEADTPDNFQSRRPNTSFCFLDIRSPGLGDTAMYLCATSTSGVSTDTQYFGPGTRLTVL.

This clonotype was seen a few times. The V and J genes are TRBV20-1 and TRBJ1-3; TRBD1 is a possible D gene (5 bases). Deletions cut 2 bases from V and 0 bases from J, with 11 bases between. Germline values: CDR1 DFQATT, CDR2 SNEGSKA (reference sequence). This CDR3 contains 15 residues. The CDR3 reads CSARPGTNSGNTIYF. The CDR3 DNA is TGCAGTGCTAGACCTGGGACGAACTCTGGAAACACCATATATTTT.

Only a few counts were recorded for this clonotype. The rearrangement uses TRBV4-1 and TRBJ2-1; no firm D call. The germline V gene encodes CDR1 MGHRA and CDR2 YSYEKL. V lost 4 bases to trimming and J lost 0 bases, with 7 bases between them. This CDR3 is 14 amino acids long. DNA for the CDR3: TGCGCCAGCAGCCGGGCCAGCTCCTACAATGAGCAGTTCTTC. Translation: CASSRASSYNEQFF.

The chain couples TRBV10-3 to TRBJ1-2; D uncertain. Germline V gene sequence: CDR1 ENHRY, CDR2 SYGVKD. The V and J ends lost 4 bases and 8 bases respectively, with 11 bases between them. The CDR3 is made up of 12 amino acids. The chain's CDR3 is CAISGPRLGYTF. The CDR3 region has the DNA TGTGCCATCAGTGGGCCCAGGCTGGGCTACACCTTC.

This chain connects TRBV7-2 to TRBJ1-5, with 8 positions matching TRBD1. V lost 3 bases, J lost 12 bases, and 1 base stayed unmatched. The CDR3 runs to 11 residues. Per the germline V gene, CDR1 is SGHTA and CDR2 is FQGNSA. CDR3 loop: CASSLTGVQHF. The CDR3 region has the DNA TGTGCCAGCAGCTTGACAGGGGTCCAGCATTTT.

This clonotype showed up just a few times. J is TRBJ2-2 and V is TRBV7-3; tentative D call: TRBD2 (7 bases). Germline V gene lookup returns CDR1 SGHTA and CDR2 FQGTGA. This CDR3 spans 15 amino acids. The germline V and J ends were trimmed by 5 bases and 0 bases, with 10 bases remaining between them. This CDR3 reads CASSGGAANTGELFF. The CDR3 bases are TGTGCCAGCAGCGGGGGGGCTGCGAACACCGGGGAGCTGTTTTTT.

J is TRBJ2-1 and V is TRBV11-3; the match to TRBD2 covers 10 bases. CDR1 is SGHNT, CDR2 YENEEA, per germline. V dropped 4 bases and J dropped 7; count of bases not matched to a gene: 4. This CDR3 is built from 14 residues. The CDR3 DNA sequence: TGTGCCAGCAGCTACAGCGGGGGGGCAAATGAGCAGTTCTTC. It codes for CASSYSGGANEQFF.

This chain connects TRBV7-9 to TRBJ1-2; 8 nucleotides align to TRBD1. V was pared by 3 bases and J by 4 bases, with 7 bases of the junction left unmatched. Germline V lookup: CDR1 SEHNR, CDR2 FQNEAQ (reference sequence). The CDR3 is 15 amino acids. This CDR3 reads CASSFARTGIYGYTF. The CDR3 DNA reads TGTGCCAGCAGCTTCGCCCGGACAGGGATCTATGGCTACACCTTC. Full variable domain (remainder filled in from reference TRBV7-9 and TRBJ1-2): DTGVSQNPRHKITKRGQNVTFRCDPISEHNRLYWYRQTLGQGPEFLTYFQNEAQLEKSRLLSDRFSAERPKGSFSTLEIQRTEQGDSAMYLCASSFARTGIYGYTFGSGTRLTVV.

This clonotype appeared a few times. The chain is built from TRBV5-4 and TRBJ1-4; D gene unclear. Germline CDR1 reads SGHNT; CDR2 reads YYREEE (reference sequence). Trimming pared 4 bases from V and 8 bases from J, leaving 9 bases between. This CDR3 region has 12 residues. This CDR3 reads CASSRGQEKLFF. CDR3 sequence (DNA): TGTGCCAGCAGCCGAGGGCAAGAAAAACTGTTTTTT.

This clonotype has at least ten counts. The rearrangement joins TRBV12-3 or TRBV12-4 to TRBJ2-5; 7 bases are a match to TRBD2. This CDR3 has 14 residues. J was trimmed by 4 bases and V by 7 bases; bases with no gene match: 9. DNA for the CDR3: TGTGCCAGCACCACCTTTGGCGGGGGAGAGACCCAGTACTTC. It encodes CASTTFGGGETQYF.

A word on this clonotype: Germline and junction disagree at one end, which may indicate a read error. V is TRBV24-1 and J is TRBJ1-6; D is unclear. CDR1 KGHDR and CDR2 SFDVKD come from the germline V gene. The CDR3 is made up of 14 amino acids. The CDR3 reads CATSDYPAGSPLHF. In nucleotides, the CDR3 is TGTGCCACCAGCGATTACCCGGCCGGATCACCCCTCCACTTT.

CDR3 loop: CSARDPTSGGYNEQFF. The CDR3 coding sequence is TGCAGTGCTAGAGACCCGACTAGCGGGGGTTACAATGAGCAGTTCTTC. This rearrangement joins TRBV20-1 to TRBJ2-1, with TRBD2 matching over 12 bases. CDR1 is DFQATT, CDR2 SNEGSKA, per germline (reference sequence). The trim removed 0 bases at V and 4 bases at J, leaving 4 bases unmatched. The CDR3 totals 16 residues.

This clonotype occurred a few times. This rearrangement joins TRBV5-5 to TRBJ2-2; 8 nucleotides agree with TRBD1. This CDR3 spans 14 amino acids. From germline, CDR1 is SGHKS and CDR2 YYEKEE (reference sequence). J gave up 1 base and V 4 bases, and 0 bases lay outside the gene matches. CDR3: CASSGTGNTGELFF. CDR3 sequence (DNA): TGTGCCAGCAGCGGGACAGGGAACACCGGGGAGCTGTTTTTT.

This clonotype was counted between two and nine times. This sequence joins TRBV7-2 and TRBJ1-5; D unresolved. The germline CDR1 and CDR2 sequences are SGHTA and FQGNSA. The CDR3 sequence is 15 residues long. Trimming left V 4 bases short and J 1 base short, with 11 bases between. DNA of the CDR3: TGTGCCAGCAGCTCCCAGGTGGGGAGCAATCAGCCCCAGCATTTT. It yields the protein CASSSQVGSNQPQHF. The full variable domain, in which reference TRBV7-2 and TRBJ1-5 provide the parts outside the CDR3, is GAGVSQSPSNKVTEKGKDVELRCDPISGHTALYWYRQSLGQGLEFLIYFQGNSAPDKSGLPSDRFSAERTGGSVSTLTIQRTQQEDSAVYLCASSSQVGSNQPQHFGDGTRLSIL.

In its sample, this clonotype was seen a few times. The rearrangement links TRBV10-1 to TRBJ2-3; D remains unclear. Trimming shortened V by 4 bases and J by 3 bases, and 8 bases separated the two germline ends. CDR3 length: 13 residues. CDR1 and CDR2 (germline): WNHNN, SYGVQD (reference sequence). CDR3 nucleotide sequence: TGCGCCAGCAGTGGCGTCCTAACAGATACGCAGTATTTT. Protein product: CASSGVLTDTQYF.

This clonotype turned up a few times. The chain carries TRBV24-1 and TRBJ1-4, with TRBD1 identical over 9 bases. Per germline, CDR1 KGHDR and CDR2 SFDVKD. The CDR3 is made up of 17 amino acids. The J segment lost 5 bases and the V segment lost 3 bases, leaving 9 bases of the junction unmatched. The CDR3 sequence is CATSDPGRTGENEKLFF. CDR3 nucleotides: TGTGCCACCAGTGATCCGGGCCGGACAGGGGAAAATGAAAAACTGTTTTTT.